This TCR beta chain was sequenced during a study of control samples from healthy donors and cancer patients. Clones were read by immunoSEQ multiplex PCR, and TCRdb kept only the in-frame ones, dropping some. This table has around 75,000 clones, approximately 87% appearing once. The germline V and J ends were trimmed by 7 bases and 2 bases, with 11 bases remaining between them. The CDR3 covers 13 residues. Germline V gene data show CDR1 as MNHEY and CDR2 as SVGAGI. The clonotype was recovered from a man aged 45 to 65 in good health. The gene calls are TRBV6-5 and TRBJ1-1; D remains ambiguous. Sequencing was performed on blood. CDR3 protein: CASMIAVNTEAFF. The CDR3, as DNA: TGTGCCAGCATGATAGCGGTCAACACTGAAGCTTTCTTT.